This record concerns one TCR beta chain sequence. The antigen remains unidentified. The data originate from a study of T cells in Graves' hyperthyroidism and ophthalmopathy. Findings and caveats of the study: From stable hyperthyroidism, ophthalmopathy was separated by a 13 V-J model.

The CDR3 is 16 residues long. V was clipped by 3 bases and J by 4 bases; unmatched bases: 8. Looked up from germline, CDR1 is SEHNR and CDR2 is FQNEAQ (reference sequence). Regions amplified from RNA transcripts were the TCR beta CDR3 regions. A first-round RT-PCR of the TCR CDR3 used the HTBI primer set. TCRdb passed the multiplex PCR reads through MiXCR, listing each CDR3 protein once. Among 560,000 or so distinct CDR3 sequences listed, just under 20% were seen once. Extraction of PBMCs used roughly 9.3 ml of fresh peripheral blood. This receptor was identified in a middle-aged man with Graves' ophthalmopathy. Sequencing input: blood. The genes are TRBV7-9 and TRBJ2-2; 7 bases agree with TRBD2. CDR3 region: CASSFGGSVGTGELFF. The CDR3 coding sequence is TGTGCCAGCAGCTTTGGCGGGAGTGTGGGCACCGGGGAGCTGTTTTTT. Full variable domain (outside the CDR3, taken from reference TRBV7-9 and TRBJ2-2): DTGVSQNPRHKITKRGQNVTFRCDPISEHNRLYWYRQTLGQGPEFLTYFQNEAQLEKSRLLSDRFSAERPKGSFSTLEIQRTEQGDSAMYLCASSFGGSVGTGELFFGEGSRLTVL.